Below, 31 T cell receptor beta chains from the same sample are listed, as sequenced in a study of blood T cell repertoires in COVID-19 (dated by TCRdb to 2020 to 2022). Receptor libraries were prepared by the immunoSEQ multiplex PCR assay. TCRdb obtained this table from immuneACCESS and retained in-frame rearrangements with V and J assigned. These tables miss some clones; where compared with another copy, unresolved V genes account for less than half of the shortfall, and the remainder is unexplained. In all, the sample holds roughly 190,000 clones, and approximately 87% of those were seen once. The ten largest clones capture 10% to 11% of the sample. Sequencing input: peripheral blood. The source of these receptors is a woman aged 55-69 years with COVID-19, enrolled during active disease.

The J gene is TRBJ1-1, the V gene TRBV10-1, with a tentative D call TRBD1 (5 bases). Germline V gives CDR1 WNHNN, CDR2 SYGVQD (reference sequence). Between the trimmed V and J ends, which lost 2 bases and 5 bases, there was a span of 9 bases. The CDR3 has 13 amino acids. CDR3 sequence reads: CASSEGRVTEAFF. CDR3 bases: TGCGCCAGCAGTGAGGGCAGGGTAACTGAAGCTTTCTTT.

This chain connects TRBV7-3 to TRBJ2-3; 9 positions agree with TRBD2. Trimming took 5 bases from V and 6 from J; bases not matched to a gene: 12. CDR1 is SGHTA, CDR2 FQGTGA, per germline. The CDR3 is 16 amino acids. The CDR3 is CASSPTGGRAPDTQYF. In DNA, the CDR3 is TGTGCCAGCAGCCCCACAGGCGGGAGGGCCCCGGATACGCAGTATTTT. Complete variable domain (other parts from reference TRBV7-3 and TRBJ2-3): GAGVSQTPSNKVTEKGKYVELRCDPISGHTALYWYRQSLGQGPEFLIYFQGTGAADDSGLPNDRFFAVRPEGSVSTLKIQRTERGDSAVYLCASSPTGGRAPDTQYFGPGTRLTVL.

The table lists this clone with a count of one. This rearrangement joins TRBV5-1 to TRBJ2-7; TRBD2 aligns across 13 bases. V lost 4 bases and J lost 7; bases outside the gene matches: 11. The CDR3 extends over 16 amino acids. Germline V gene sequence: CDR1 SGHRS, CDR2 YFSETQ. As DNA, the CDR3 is TGCGCCAGCAGCCCACTTGGACTAGCGGGAGTAGGAGAGCAGTACTTC. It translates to CASSPLGLAGVGEQYF.

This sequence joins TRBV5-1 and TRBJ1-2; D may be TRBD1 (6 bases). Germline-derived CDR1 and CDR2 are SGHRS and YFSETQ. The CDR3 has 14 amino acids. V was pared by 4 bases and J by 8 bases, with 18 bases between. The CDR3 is CASSPGQPLDGYTF. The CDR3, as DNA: TGCGCCAGCAGCCCAGGACAGCCTCTTGACGGCTACACCTTC.

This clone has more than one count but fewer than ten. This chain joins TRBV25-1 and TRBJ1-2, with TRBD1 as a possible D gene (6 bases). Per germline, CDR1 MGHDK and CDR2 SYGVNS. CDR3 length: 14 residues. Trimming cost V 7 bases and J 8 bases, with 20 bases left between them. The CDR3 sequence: CASTEGGGAKGYTF. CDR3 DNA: TGTGCCAGCACCGAAGGGGGAGGGGCTAAAGGCTACACCTTC.

DNA of the CDR3: TGCGCCAGCAGCCAAGTCTTATTCGGGGGACAGGGGGGTAATACGCAGTATTTT. It specifies CASSQVLFGGQGGNTQYF. V usage is TRBV4-3 and J usage is TRBJ2-3, with 11 nucleotides matching TRBD1. Germline V CDR1 and CDR2: LGHNA, YSLEER. This CDR3 region has 18 residues. The ends lost 1 base at V and 7 bases at J; junction bases unmatched: 13.

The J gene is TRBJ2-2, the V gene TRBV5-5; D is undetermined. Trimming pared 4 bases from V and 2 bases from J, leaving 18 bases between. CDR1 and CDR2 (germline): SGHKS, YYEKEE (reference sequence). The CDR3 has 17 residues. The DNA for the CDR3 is TGTGCCAGCAGCCAAACAGATAATCAGCTTAACACCGGGGAGCTGTTTTTT. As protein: CASSQTDNQLNTGELFF.

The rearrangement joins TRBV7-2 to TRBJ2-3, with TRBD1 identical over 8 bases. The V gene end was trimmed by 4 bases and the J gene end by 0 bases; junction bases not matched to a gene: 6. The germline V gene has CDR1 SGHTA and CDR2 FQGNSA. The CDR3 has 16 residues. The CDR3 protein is CASSSAGGGSTDTQYF. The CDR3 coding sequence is TGTGCCAGCAGCTCTGCAGGGGGCGGTAGCACAGATACGCAGTATTTT.

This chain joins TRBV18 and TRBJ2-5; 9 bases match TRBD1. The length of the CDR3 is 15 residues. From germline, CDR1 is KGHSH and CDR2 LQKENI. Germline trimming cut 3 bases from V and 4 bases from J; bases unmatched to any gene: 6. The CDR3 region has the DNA TGTGCCAGCTCACCTGGACAGGGGCTTCCAGAGACCCAGTACTTC. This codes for CASSPGQGLPETQYF.

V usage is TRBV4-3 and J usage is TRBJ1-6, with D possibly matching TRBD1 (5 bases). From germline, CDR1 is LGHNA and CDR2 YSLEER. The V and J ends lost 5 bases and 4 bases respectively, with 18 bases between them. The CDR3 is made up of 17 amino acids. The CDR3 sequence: CASSTLGGIQYNSPLHF. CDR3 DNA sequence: TGCGCCAGCAGCACGCTCGGGGGAATTCAATATAATTCACCCCTCCACTTT.

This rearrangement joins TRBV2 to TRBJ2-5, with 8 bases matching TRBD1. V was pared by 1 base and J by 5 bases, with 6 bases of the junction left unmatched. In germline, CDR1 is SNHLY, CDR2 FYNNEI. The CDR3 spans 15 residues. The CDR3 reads CASSEGTGNFETQYF. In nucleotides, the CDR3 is TGTGCCAGCAGTGAAGGGACAGGGAACTTCGAGACCCAGTACTTC. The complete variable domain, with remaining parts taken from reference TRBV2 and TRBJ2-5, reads EPEVTQTPSHQVTQMGQEVILRCVPISNHLYFYWYRQILGQKVEFLVSFYNNEISEKSEIFDDQFSVERPDGSNFTLKIRSTKLEDSAMYFCASSEGTGNFETQYFGPGTRLLVL.

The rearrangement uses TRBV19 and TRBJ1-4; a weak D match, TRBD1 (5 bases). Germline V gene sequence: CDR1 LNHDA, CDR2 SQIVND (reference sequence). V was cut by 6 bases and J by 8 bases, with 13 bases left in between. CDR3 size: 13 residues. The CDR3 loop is CASRRGGSEKLFF. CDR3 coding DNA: TGTGCCAGTAGGCGGGGGGGATCCGAAAAACTGTTTTTT.

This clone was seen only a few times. CDR3 in DNA: TGCGCCAGCAGCCTTTTCGGACTAGCGGGAACAGATACGCAGTATTTT. Protein sequence: CASSLFGLAGTDTQYF. The chain combines TRBV4-1 with TRBJ2-3; 12 bases map to TRBD2. Germline V gene sequence: CDR1 MGHRA, CDR2 YSYEKL. This CDR3 has 16 amino acids. After removal of 4 bases from V and 3 bases from J, the junction contained 5 bases not matched to a gene.

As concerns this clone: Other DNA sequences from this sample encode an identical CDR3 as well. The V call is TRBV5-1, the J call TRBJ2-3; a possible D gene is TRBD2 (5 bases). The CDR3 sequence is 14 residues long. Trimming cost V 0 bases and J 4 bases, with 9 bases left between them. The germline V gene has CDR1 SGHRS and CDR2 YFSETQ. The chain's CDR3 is CASSLGLGADTQYF. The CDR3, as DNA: TGCGCCAGCAGCTTGGGGCTCGGGGCAGATACGCAGTATTTT.

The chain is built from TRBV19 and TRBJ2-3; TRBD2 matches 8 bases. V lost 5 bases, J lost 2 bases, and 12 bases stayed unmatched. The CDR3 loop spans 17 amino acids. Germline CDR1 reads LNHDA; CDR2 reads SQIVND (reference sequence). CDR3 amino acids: CASSLGGGLAATDTQYF. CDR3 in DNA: TGTGCCAGTAGTCTCGGGGGGGGGCTAGCGGCCACAGATACGCAGTATTTT.

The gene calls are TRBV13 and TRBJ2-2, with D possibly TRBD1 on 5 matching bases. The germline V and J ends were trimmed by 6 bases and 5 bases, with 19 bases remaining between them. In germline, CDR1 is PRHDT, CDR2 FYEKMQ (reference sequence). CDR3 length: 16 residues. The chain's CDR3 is CASRRKVQGSTGELFF. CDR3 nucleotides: TGTGCCAGCAGGCGCAAAGTCCAGGGTTCTACCGGGGAGCTGTTTTTT.

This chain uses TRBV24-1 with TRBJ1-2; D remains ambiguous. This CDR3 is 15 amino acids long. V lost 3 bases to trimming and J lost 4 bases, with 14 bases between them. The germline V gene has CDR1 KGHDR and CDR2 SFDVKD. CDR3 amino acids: CATSDPTTPSYGYTF. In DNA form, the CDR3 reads TGTGCCACCAGTGATCCCACTACACCAAGCTATGGCTACACCTTC.

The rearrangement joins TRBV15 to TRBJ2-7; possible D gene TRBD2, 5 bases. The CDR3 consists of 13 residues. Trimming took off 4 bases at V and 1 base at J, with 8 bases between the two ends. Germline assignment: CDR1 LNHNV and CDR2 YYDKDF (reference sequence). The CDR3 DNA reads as TGTGCCACCAGCACCGGGAAATCCTACGAGCAGTACTTC. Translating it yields CATSTGKSYEQYF.

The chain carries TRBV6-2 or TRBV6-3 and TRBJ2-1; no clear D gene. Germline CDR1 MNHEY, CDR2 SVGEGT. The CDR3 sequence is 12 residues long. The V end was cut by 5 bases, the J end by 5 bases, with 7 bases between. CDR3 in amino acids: CASSATNNEQFF. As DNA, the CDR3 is TGTGCCAGCAGTGCGACAAACAATGAGCAGTTCTTC.

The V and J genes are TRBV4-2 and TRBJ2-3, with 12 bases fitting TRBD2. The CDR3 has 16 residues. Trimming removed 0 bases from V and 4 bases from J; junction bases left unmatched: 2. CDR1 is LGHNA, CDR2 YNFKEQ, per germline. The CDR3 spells CASSQELAGGPDTQYF. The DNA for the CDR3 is TGTGCCAGCAGCCAAGAGCTAGCGGGAGGGCCAGATACGCAGTATTTT.

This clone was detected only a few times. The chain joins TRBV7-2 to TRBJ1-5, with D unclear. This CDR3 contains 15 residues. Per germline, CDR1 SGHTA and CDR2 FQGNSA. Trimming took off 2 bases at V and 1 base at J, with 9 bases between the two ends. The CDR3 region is CASSLQAGSNQPQHF. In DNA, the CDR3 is TGTGCCAGCAGCTTACAGGCTGGAAGCAATCAGCCCCAGCATTTT.

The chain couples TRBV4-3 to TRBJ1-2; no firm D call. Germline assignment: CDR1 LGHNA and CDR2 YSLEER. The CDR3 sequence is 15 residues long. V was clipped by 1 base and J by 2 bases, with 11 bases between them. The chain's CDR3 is CASSQVQPGNYGYTF. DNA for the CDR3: TGCGCCAGCAGCCAAGTACAGCCGGGAAACTATGGCTACACCTTC.

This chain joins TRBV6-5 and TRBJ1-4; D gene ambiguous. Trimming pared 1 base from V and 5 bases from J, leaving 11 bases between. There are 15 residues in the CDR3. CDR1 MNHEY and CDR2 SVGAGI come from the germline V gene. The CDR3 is CASSYWAGRNEKLFF. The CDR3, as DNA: TGTGCCAGCAGTTACTGGGCAGGCCGAAATGAAAAACTGTTTTTT.

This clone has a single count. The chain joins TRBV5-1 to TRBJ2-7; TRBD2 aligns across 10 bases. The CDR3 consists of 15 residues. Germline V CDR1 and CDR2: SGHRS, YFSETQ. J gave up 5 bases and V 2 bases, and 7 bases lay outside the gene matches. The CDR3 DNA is TGCGCCAGCAGCTTACTCGGCCTAGCGGGAGACGAGCAGTACTTC. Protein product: CASSLLGLAGDEQYF.

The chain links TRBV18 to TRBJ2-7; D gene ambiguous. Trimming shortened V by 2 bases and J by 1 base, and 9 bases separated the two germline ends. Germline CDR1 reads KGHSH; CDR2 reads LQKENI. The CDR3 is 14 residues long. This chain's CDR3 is CASSPSHSSYEQYF. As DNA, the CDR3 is TGTGCCAGCTCACCAAGTCACAGTTCCTACGAGCAGTACTTC.

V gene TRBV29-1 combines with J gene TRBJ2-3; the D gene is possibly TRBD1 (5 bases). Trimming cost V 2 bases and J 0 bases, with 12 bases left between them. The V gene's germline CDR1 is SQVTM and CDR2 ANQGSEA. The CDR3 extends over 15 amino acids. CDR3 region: CSVEKWTSSTDTQYF. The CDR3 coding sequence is TGCAGCGTTGAAAAGTGGACATCGAGCACAGATACGCAGTATTTT.

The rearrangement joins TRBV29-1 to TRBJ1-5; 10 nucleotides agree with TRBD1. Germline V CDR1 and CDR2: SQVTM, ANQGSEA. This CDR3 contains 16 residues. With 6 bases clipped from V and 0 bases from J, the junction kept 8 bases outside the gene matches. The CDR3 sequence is CSVSRDRGYSNQPQHF. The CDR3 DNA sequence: TGCAGCGTCTCCCGGGACAGGGGTTATAGCAATCAGCCCCAGCATTTT.

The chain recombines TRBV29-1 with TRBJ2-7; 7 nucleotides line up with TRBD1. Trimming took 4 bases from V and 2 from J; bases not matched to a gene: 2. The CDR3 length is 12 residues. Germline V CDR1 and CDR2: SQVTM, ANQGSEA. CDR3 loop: CSVAGTAYEQYF. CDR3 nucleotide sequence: TGCAGCGTTGCCGGGACAGCCTACGAGCAGTACTTC.

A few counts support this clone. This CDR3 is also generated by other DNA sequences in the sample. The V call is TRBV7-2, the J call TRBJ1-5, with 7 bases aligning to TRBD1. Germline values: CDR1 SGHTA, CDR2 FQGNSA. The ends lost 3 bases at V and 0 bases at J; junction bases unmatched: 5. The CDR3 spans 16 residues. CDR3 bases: TGTGCCAGCAGCTTGGGGACAGCTTATAGCAATCAGCCCCAGCATTTT. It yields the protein CASSLGTAYSNQPQHF.

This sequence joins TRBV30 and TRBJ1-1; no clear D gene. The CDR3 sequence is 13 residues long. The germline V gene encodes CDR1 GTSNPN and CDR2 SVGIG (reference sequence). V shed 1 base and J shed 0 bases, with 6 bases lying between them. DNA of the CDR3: TGTGCCTGGAGTGGGGCAATGAACACTGAAGCTTTCTTT. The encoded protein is CAWSGAMNTEAFF.

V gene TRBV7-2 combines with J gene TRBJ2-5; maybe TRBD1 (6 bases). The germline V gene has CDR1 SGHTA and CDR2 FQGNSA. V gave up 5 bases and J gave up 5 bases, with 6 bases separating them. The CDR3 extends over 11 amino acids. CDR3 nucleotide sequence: TGTGCCAGCAGCCAGGGGGAGACCCAGTACTTC. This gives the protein CASSQGETQYF.